This record covers a single T cell receptor (beta chain). This sample is drawn from a study of blood T cell repertoires in COVID-19. Authors' analysis steps: Nucleated cell number was recorded as an estimate derived from reference gene primer amplification. TCRdb keeps only in-frame clones here, not all; method: immunoSEQ multiplex PCR. V, J and clone size reflect that table, while D and trimming were determined from the DNA. The sample yields more than 250,000 clones, 88% seen once. The clonotype was recovered from a human donor in a cohort sampled during active COVID-19. The source material was peripheral blood.

In DNA, the CDR3 is TGTGCCAGTATGGGACAGTATAGCAATCAGCCCCAGCATTTT. The encoded protein is CASMGQYSNQPQHF. The V call is TRBV19, the J call TRBJ1-5; 7 nucleotides line up with TRBD1. This CDR3 contains 14 residues. Germline values: CDR1 LNHDA, CDR2 SQIVND (reference sequence). J gave up 0 bases and V 7 bases, and 3 bases lay outside the gene matches.